This note documents a single TCR beta chain sequence. This record belongs to a study of blood T cells in healthy people across ages. Isolating PBMCs gave at least 7 million of these cells per sample. Trimming took 2 bases from V and 3 from J, leaving 15 bases between them. The germline V gene has CDR1 MNHEY and CDR2 SVGEGT. The CDR3 totals 16 residues. Sample-barcoded 5' priming and a J-beta primer mix drove a second PCR of about 6 to 12 cycles. MiXCR, run by TCRdb on the 5' RACE reads, gives a single entry per CDR3 protein. This table holds about 680,000 distinct CDR3 sequences, about 52% found once. The clonotype comes from a woman aged 55-69 years in good health. The chain is built from TRBV6-2 or TRBV6-3 and TRBJ2-3; weak D call: TRBD1 (5 bases). Source material: blood. CDR3: CASSYPILGQTDTQYF. In nucleotides, the CDR3 is TGTGCCAGCAGTTACCCCATCCTGGGGCAGACAGATACGCAGTATTTT.